Each of the 20 T cell receptor beta chains below was sequenced from the same sample in a study of T cell changes during pregnancy in multiple sclerosis. Clones were read by immunoSEQ multiplex PCR, and TCRdb kept only the in-frame ones, dropping some. The table has roughly 50,000 clones, 92% seen once; the top ten hold roughly 0.4%. Sequencing used CD4+ T cells from peripheral blood mononuclear cells, obtained after pregnancy. These receptors were taken from a female donor with multiple sclerosis, enrolled in a pregnancy study.

The rearrangement joins TRBV11-1 to TRBJ1-4; tentative D call: TRBD1 (6 bases). This CDR3 region has 13 residues. Trimming cost V 5 bases and J 8 bases, with 12 bases left between them. Germline V gene lookup returns CDR1 SGHAT and CDR2 FQDESV (reference sequence). The CDR3, as DNA: TGTGCCAGCAGCGCCGGGGACAAGGAAAAACTGTTTTTT. Translating gives CASSAGDKEKLFF.

The genes are TRBV5-4 and TRBJ1-4, with TRBD1 identical over 7 bases. J gave up 0 bases and V 5 bases, and 7 bases lay outside the gene matches. Germline V lookup: CDR1 SGHNT, CDR2 YYREEE (reference sequence). This CDR3 comprises 16 residues. The CDR3 protein is CASREGTATTNEKLFF. The CDR3 region has the DNA TGTGCCAGCAGGGAGGGGACAGCCACAACTAATGAAAAACTGTTTTTT.

The genes are TRBV2 and TRBJ2-7; 8 bases fit TRBD2. The CDR3 spans 14 residues. Unmatched junction bases numbered 7, after V lost 7 bases and J lost 2 bases. CDR1 and CDR2 (germline): SNHLY, FYNNEI. As DNA, the CDR3 is TGTGCCAGCAATCCCCCGGGACTAGCCTACGAGCAGTACTTC. Translated: CASNPPGLAYEQYF.

This chain links TRBV4-2 with TRBJ2-3; 11 bases line up with TRBD2. From germline, CDR1 is LGHNA and CDR2 YNFKEQ. After removal of 3 bases from V and 0 bases from J, the junction contained 5 bases not matched to a gene. CDR3 length equals 17 residues. CDR3 in DNA: TGTGCCAGCAGCCAGGCTAGGACTAGCGGGAGCACAGATACGCAGTATTTT. This codes for CASSQARTSGSTDTQYF.

The chain joins TRBV6-1 to TRBJ2-7; 14 bases are a match to TRBD2. Germline V gene data show CDR1 as MNHNS and CDR2 as SASEGT. The CDR3 runs 20 residues. Losses at the gene ends were 1 base for V and 5 bases for J; bases not matched to a gene: 16. CDR3 sequence reads: CASSEGRVTSGRARNNEQYF. The CDR3 nucleotides read TGTGCCAGCAGTGAAGGTAGAGTGACTAGCGGGAGGGCCAGGAATAACGAGCAGTACTTC.

The chain is built from TRBV7-9 and TRBJ1-1; 7 bases line up with TRBD1. Losses at the gene ends were 0 bases for V and 7 bases for J; bases not matched to a gene: 2. The CDR3 runs 13 residues. Germline V gene lookup returns CDR1 SEHNR and CDR2 FQNEAQ (reference sequence). CDR3 DNA: TGTGCCAGCAGCTTAGCGCGACAGGGTGAAGCTTTCTTT. Its translation is CASSLARQGEAFF. Combining the CDR3 with reference TRBV7-9 and TRBJ1-1 gives the whole variable domain DTGVSQNPRHKITKRGQNVTFRCDPISEHNRLYWYRQTLGQGPEFLTYFQNEAQLEKSRLLSDRFSAERPKGSFSTLEIQRTEQGDSAMYLCASSLARQGEAFFGQGTRLTVV.

This clone came up once. The rearrangement uses TRBV4-1 and TRBJ2-3, with TRBD2 identical over 10 bases. Germline V gives CDR1 MGHRA, CDR2 YSYEKL. V trimming: 5 bases; J trimming: 3 bases; junction bases outside the gene matches: 5. The CDR3 consists of 15 residues. The CDR3 region has the DNA TGCGCCAGCAGCTCTAGCGGGAGCGGGACAGATACGCAGTATTTT. This encodes CASSSSGSGTDTQYF.

This chain links TRBV27 with TRBJ1-1, with 8 positions matching TRBD1. Germline loops: CDR1 MNHEY, CDR2 SMNVEV (reference sequence). Unmatched junction bases numbered 10, after V lost 4 bases and J lost 6 bases. The CDR3 covers 15 residues. CDR3 nucleotide sequence: TGTGCCAGCAGTTCCCCATTGACAGGGGTTTCTGAAGCTTTCTTT. Translating it yields CASSSPLTGVSEAFF.

The chain has TRBV7-9 and TRBJ2-3; D might be TRBD1 (5 bases). CDR1 is SEHNR, CDR2 FQNEAQ, per germline (reference sequence). V gave up 1 base and J gave up 6 bases, with 14 bases separating them. This CDR3 is built from 15 residues. CDR3 nucleotides: TGTGCCAGCAGCTTAGTGCGGCAGGGTACGGATACGCAGTATTTT. Translated: CASSLVRQGTDTQYF.

CDR3 bases: TGCAGCGTTGGGGGACAGGCTCTTGATGCTTTCTTT. It encodes CSVGGQALDAFF. The chain combines TRBV29-1 with TRBJ1-1; 8 bases fit TRBD1. CDR3 length: 12 amino acids. Germline trimming cut 4 bases from V and 11 bases from J; bases unmatched to any gene: 9. Germline loops: CDR1 SQVTM, CDR2 ANQGSEA.

The genes are TRBV7-6 and TRBJ2-2, with 9 nucleotides matching TRBD2. CDR1 is SGHVS, CDR2 FNYEAQ, per germline. V shed 4 bases and J 4 bases; nucleotides not matched to a gene: 13. The length of the CDR3 is 18 residues. Here the CDR3 DNA reads TGTGCCAGCAGCTCAGGCCCTCGAACTAGCGGGCCCACCGGGGAGCTGTTTTTT. This translates into CASSSGPRTSGPTGELFF.

The CDR3 nucleotides read TGTGCCTGGCAGACTAGCGGGAGGAGGACCGGGGAGCTGTTTTTT. Its protein is CAWQTSGRRTGELFF. The gene calls are TRBV30 and TRBJ2-2, with 13 bases aligning to TRBD2. This CDR3 region has 15 residues. The germline V gene encodes CDR1 GTSNPN and CDR2 SVGIG (reference sequence). The trim removed 5 bases at V and 5 bases at J, leaving 5 bases unmatched.

Here the CDR3 reads CASSLTTSGNNEQFF. CDR3 nucleotides: TGCGCCAGCAGCTTGACAACTAGCGGAAACAATGAGCAGTTCTTC. The gene calls are TRBV5-1 and TRBJ2-1, with TRBD2 matching 8 bases. This CDR3 comprises 15 residues. Trimming at V came to 1 base and at J to 5 bases, leaving 5 bases not matched to a gene. Germline lookup yields CDR1 SGHRS and CDR2 YFSETQ.

This clone was counted between two and nine times. This rearrangement joins TRBV5-4 to TRBJ1-4, with TRBD1 matching over 8 bases. The CDR3 is made up of 16 amino acids. V shed 4 bases, J shed 5 bases, and the junction held 10 bases outside the gene matches. The germline V gene has CDR1 SGHNT and CDR2 YYREEE (reference sequence). Written as DNA, the CDR3 is TGTGCCAGCAGCCCCGGGCAGCGGACAGGGAATGAAAAACTGTTTTTT. It specifies CASSPGQRTGNEKLFF.

V and J are TRBV4-2 and TRBJ2-7; tentative D call: TRBD2 (5 bases). Trimming left V 3 bases short and J 0 bases short, with 15 bases between. The CDR3 is made up of 16 amino acids. Germline V lookup: CDR1 LGHNA, CDR2 YNFKEQ. This chain's CDR3 is CASSQGSGGLSYEQYF. The CDR3 nucleotides read TGTGCCAGCAGCCAGGGAAGCGGAGGCCTCTCCTACGAGCAGTACTTC.

J is TRBJ2-1 and V is TRBV6-6, with D tentatively TRBD2 (7 bases). Trimming shortened V by 2 bases and J by 5 bases, and 16 bases separated the two germline ends. There are 16 residues in the CDR3. CDR1 and CDR2 (germline): MNHNY, SVGAGI (reference sequence). CDR3 in DNA: TGTGCCAGCAGTTACCCGCCGGGGGGCTTCAACAATGAGCAGTTCTTC. This gives the protein CASSYPPGGFNNEQFF.

DNA of the CDR3: TGTGCCACCTACGACGGACTAGCTTCGTGGTCTGGGTACGAGCAGTACTTC. It codes for CATYDGLASWSGYEQYF. The rearrangement links TRBV10-3 to TRBJ2-7; 8 nucleotides match TRBD2. The V gene end was trimmed by 10 bases and the J gene end by 4 bases; junction bases not matched to a gene: 21. The CDR3 totals 17 residues. Germline assignment: CDR1 ENHRY and CDR2 SYGVKD.

The J gene is TRBJ2-1, the V gene TRBV27; weak D call: TRBD2 (6 bases). The germline CDR1 and CDR2 sequences are MNHEY and SMNVEV (reference sequence). V gave up 3 bases and J gave up 10 bases, with 16 bases separating them. The CDR3 consists of 14 residues. CDR3 coding DNA: TGTGCCAGCAGTTTCCTGGGCGGGGCCCCGGAGCAGTTCTTC. Its translation is CASSFLGGAPEQFF.

This clone was observed once. The gene calls are TRBV18 and TRBJ2-2; D is perhaps TRBD2 (6 bases). This CDR3 has 17 amino acids. Germline values: CDR1 KGHSH, CDR2 LQKENI. The V end lost 3 bases, the J end lost 2 bases, and 16 bases lay between the germline ends. CDR3 coding DNA: TGTGCCAGCTCACCCCTCGGAGGGCAGGGAAACACCGGGGAGCTGTTTTTT. It specifies CASSPLGGQGNTGELFF.

V and J are TRBV4-3 and TRBJ2-3, with 9 nucleotides matching TRBD1. V lost 2 bases, J lost 4 bases, and 7 bases stayed unmatched. Per the germline V gene, CDR1 is LGHNA and CDR2 is YSLEER. The CDR3 runs 16 residues. The CDR3 is CASSQLQGAYSDTQYF. CDR3 DNA: TGCGCCAGCAGCCAACTACAGGGGGCGTACTCAGATACGCAGTATTTT.